This TCR beta chain was found in a study of blood T cell repertoires in COVID-19. The assay was immunoSEQ multiplex PCR, and TCRdb's table has in-frame clones only and misses some. The sample lists roughly 500,000 clones, roughly nine tenths occurring once. Points on this clone: Other DNA sequences in the same sample also yield this CDR3.

CDR3 length: 15 amino acids. Germline assignment: CDR1 KGHSH and CDR2 LQKENI. Trimming at V came to 2 bases and at J to 4 bases, leaving 6 bases not matched to a gene. The source of this sequence is a woman aged 60-70 years who had recovered from COVID-19. The sequenced material came from PBMCs or T cells enriched from blood (not recorded which). This chain uses TRBV18 with TRBJ2-5; TRBD1 matches 8 bases. CDR3 protein: CASSPGQGAGETQYF. The CDR3 DNA follows: TGTGCCAGCTCACCAGGACAGGGAGCCGGAGAGACCCAGTACTTC. Based on the CDR3 plus reference TRBV18 and TRBJ2-5, the full variable domain is NAGVMQNPRHLVRRRGQEARLRCSPMKGHSHVYWYRQLPEEGLKFMVYLQKENIIDESGMPKERFSAEFPKEGPSILRIQQVVRGDSAAYFCASSPGQGAGETQYFGPGTRLLVL.